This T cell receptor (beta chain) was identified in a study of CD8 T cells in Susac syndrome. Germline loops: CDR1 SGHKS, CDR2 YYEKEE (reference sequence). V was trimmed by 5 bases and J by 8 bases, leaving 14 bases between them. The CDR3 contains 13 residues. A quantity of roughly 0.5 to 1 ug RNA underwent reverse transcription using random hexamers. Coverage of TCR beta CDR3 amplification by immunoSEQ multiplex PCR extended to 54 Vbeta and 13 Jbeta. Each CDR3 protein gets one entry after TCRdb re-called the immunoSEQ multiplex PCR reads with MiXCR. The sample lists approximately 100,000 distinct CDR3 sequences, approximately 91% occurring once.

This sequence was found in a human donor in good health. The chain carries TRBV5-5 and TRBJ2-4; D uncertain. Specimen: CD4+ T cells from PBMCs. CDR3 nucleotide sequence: TGTGCCAGCAGTGTGGCAGGCGAGGACATTCAGTACTTC. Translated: CASSVAGEDIQYF.